This record covers a single T cell receptor beta chain. This record comes from a study of blood T cell repertoires in COVID-19. The authors' processing: For nucleated cells, counts were estimated from reference gene primer amplification. Measured with immunoSEQ multiplex PCR; TCRdb has only the in-frame clones, and not every one. That table gives V, J and clone size, and the DNA gave D and trimming. The sample comprises about 81,000 clones, around 90% of which are singletons, and more than 4.5% rests with the top ten. Germline values: CDR1 SGHNT, CDR2 YYREEE (reference sequence). The trim removed 2 bases at V and 4 bases at J, leaving 9 bases unmatched. This CDR3 has 15 amino acids.

V is TRBV5-4 and J is TRBJ2-7, with TRBD1 matching 7 bases. The sequencing sample was made of peripheral blood. The receptor's source is a woman aged 80 or older with acute or convalescent COVID-19. The CDR3 bases are TGTGCCAGCAGCTTAGCCACAGGGGTTCAGTACGAGCAGTACTTC. Its protein is CASSLATGVQYEQYF.